This T cell receptor (beta chain) emerged from a study of T cell responses to AZD1222 COVID-19 vaccine. Findings and limits, study-wide: Baseline serostatus was positive in only six AZD1222 recipients. An increase in Spike-specific TCR breadth and depth was observed after two AZD1222 doses.

Sequenced by immunoSEQ multiplex PCR; TCRdb stores in-frame clones only, minus some. The sample includes approximately 100,000 clones, approximately 89% seen only once; the top ten take approximately 2.8%. Germline CDR1 SGHTA, CDR2 FQGNSA. The CDR3 consists of 13 residues. The V gene lost 3 bases and the J gene lost 0 bases, with 6 bases spanning the gap. As regards this clone: Its antigen is undetermined.

This material consisted of peripheral blood, taken on day 0 of MenACWY control vaccination. V is TRBV7-2 and J is TRBJ2-7; D remains unclear. The sequence was collected from an adult in good health. This CDR3 is CASSLSPSYEQYF. The CDR3 DNA sequence: TGTGCCAGCAGCTTGTCACCCTCCTACGAGCAGTACTTC.